The 21 T cell receptor beta chains in this list originate from one sample, sequenced in a study of response to subunit inactivated influenza vaccine. TCRdb recomputed calls from the RT-PCR reads with MiXCR, one row per CDR3 protein. The profile shows 650,000 to 800,000 distinct CDR3 sequences, approximately 15% of them singletons. Here the sequenced sample was PBMCs from blood, taken less than 15 days before vaccination. These receptors originate from a man aged 45 to 65 who received an inactivated influenza vaccine.

This clonotype was observed a few times. V and J are TRBV14 and TRBJ2-7; D unclear. Germline CDR1 and CDR2: SGHDN and FVKESK. Trimming removed 0 bases from V and 2 bases from J, with 11 bases in between. CDR3 length: 15 amino acids. The CDR3 sequence is CASSQEEALPYEQYF. In nucleotides, the CDR3 is TGTGCCAGCAGCCAAGAGGAAGCTCTACCCTACGAGCAGTACTTC.

The V gene is TRBV13, the J gene TRBJ1-1; D gene uncertain. The germline CDR1 and CDR2 sequences are PRHDT and FYEKMQ (reference sequence). V shed 4 bases and J shed 7 bases, with 10 bases lying between them. CDR3 length: 12 residues. CDR3 region: CASSSASGEAFF. The CDR3 bases are TGTGCCAGCAGCTCGGCCTCTGGTGAAGCTTTCTTT.

The V call is TRBV27, the J call TRBJ1-2; D is unclear. The CDR3 has 13 amino acids. Trimming took off 5 bases at V and 6 bases at J, with 13 bases between the two ends. The germline V gene has CDR1 MNHEY and CDR2 SMNVEV (reference sequence). Here the CDR3 reads CASSPKGRDGYTF. CDR3 in DNA: TGTGCCAGCAGTCCCAAGGGTAGGGATGGCTACACCTTC.

This chain uses TRBV20-1 with TRBJ1-2; no definite D call. Germline V gene lookup returns CDR1 DFQATT and CDR2 SNEGSKA (reference sequence). The CDR3 has 11 amino acids. Trimming removed 3 bases from V and 6 bases from J, with 8 bases in between. CDR3 loop: CSARGAHGYTF. CDR3 bases: TGCAGTGCTAGGGGCGCTCATGGCTACACCTTC.

This clonotype was detected many times. The CDR3 reads CSARDPDTGELFF. The CDR3 region has the DNA TGCAGTGCTAGAGATCCTGACACCGGGGAGCTGTTTTTT. The chain uses TRBV20-1 and TRBJ2-2; D unclear. The CDR3 has 13 residues. The germline V gene has CDR1 DFQATT and CDR2 SNEGSKA (reference sequence). Trimming removed 0 bases at V and 3 bases at J, with 5 bases between.

This clonotype has a handful of counts. This rearrangement joins TRBV12-5 to TRBJ2-7; no definite D call. The CDR3 length is 12 residues. Germline lookup yields CDR1 LGHNT and CDR2 FRNRAP. Trimming left V 3 bases short and J 5 bases short, with 8 bases between. CDR3: CASGLPGHEQYF. DNA for the CDR3: TGTGCTAGTGGTTTACCCGGGCACGAGCAGTACTTC.

The CDR3 bases are TGTGCCAGCAGTTACGCGGTGGTGGACAGGGGGCTTGGGCCCCAGCATTTT. Encoded protein: CASSYAVVDRGLGPQHF. The chain couples TRBV6-7 to TRBJ1-5; TRBD1 matches 11 bases. TRBV6-7 is treated as an ORF (open reading frame) with a function not yet certain. The CDR3 runs to 17 residues. V dropped 2 bases and J dropped 9; count of bases not matched to a gene: 12.

The chain uses TRBV20-1 and TRBJ2-1; 11 bases match TRBD2. Germline V CDR1 and CDR2: DFQATT, SNEGSKA (reference sequence). The CDR3 length is 15 residues. The V and J ends lost 7 bases and 5 bases, in that order; junction bases with no gene match: 10. The CDR3 here is CSGIHSGRADNEQFF. CDR3 DNA sequence: TGCAGTGGAATCCATAGCGGGAGGGCCGACAATGAGCAGTTCTTC.

The chain employs TRBV19 and TRBJ2-2; the match to TRBD1 covers 9 bases. CDR3 size: 17 residues. J lost 4 bases, V lost 6 bases, and 12 bases had no gene match. Germline CDR1 LNHDA, CDR2 SQIVND (reference sequence). The CDR3 DNA sequence: TGTGCCAGTAGCCCCGGGACAGGGAGTTTGGGCACCGGGGAGCTGTTTTTT. Translating gives CASSPGTGSLGTGELFF.

J is TRBJ2-7 and V is TRBV20-1; 7 nucleotides align to TRBD1. The CDR3 is 13 amino acids. Germline V gives CDR1 DFQATT, CDR2 SNEGSKA (reference sequence). The V segment lost 1 base and the J segment 4 bases; nucleotides outside the gene matches: 4. CDR3 region: CSARAEQGYEQYF. CDR3 nucleotide sequence: TGCAGTGCTAGAGCGGAACAGGGGTACGAGCAGTACTTC.

The table lists this clonotype with a few counts. The gene calls are TRBV21-1 and TRBJ2-6; the table gives TRBD1 as D, unverified against the DNA. TRBV21-1 is given as a pseudogene. CDR3 length equals 18 residues. This chain's CDR3 is CATVIRDSLYSGANVLTF. The CDR3 coding sequence is TGTGCCACAGTTATTCGGGACAGCCTCTACTCTGGGGCCAACGTCCTGACTTTC.

This clonotype was recorded a few times. CDR3 sequence: CSARPLQETQYF. In DNA, the CDR3 is TGCAGTGCTCGTCCTCTCCAAGAGACCCAGTACTTC. The chain links TRBV20-1 to TRBJ2-5; D uncertain. The CDR3 consists of 12 residues. V lost 5 bases and J lost 1, with 8 bases in between. CDR1 and CDR2 from the germline V gene are DFQATT and SNEGSKA (reference sequence).

This sequence joins TRBV5-1 and TRBJ2-7; TRBD2 agrees at 14 bases. Germline V gene sequence: CDR1 SGHRS, CDR2 YFSETQ. V gave up 4 bases and J gave up 5 bases; unmatched junction bases: 5. This CDR3 is 15 amino acids long. The CDR3 DNA reads as TGCGCCAGCAGCGCCGGGGGACTAGCGGGAGACGAGCAGTACTTC. Translating gives CASSAGGLAGDEQYF.

The chain is built from TRBV20-1 and TRBJ2-3; TRBD2 matches at 13 bases. Germline V gene lookup returns CDR1 DFQATT and CDR2 SNEGSKA (reference sequence). The CDR3 spans 14 residues. The junction had 6 bases not matched to a gene; V was cut back by 6 bases and J by 6 bases. The CDR3 DNA follows: TGCAGTGCCGCACTAGCGGGAGGGCCGGATACGCAGTATTTT. Translated, it gives CSAALAGGPDTQYF.

At least ten counts were recorded for this clonotype. The chain recombines TRBV20-1 with TRBJ1-2; 8 nucleotides align to TRBD1. Trimming removed 6 bases from V and 5 bases from J; junction bases left unmatched: 2. This CDR3 is 11 amino acids long. Per the germline V gene, CDR1 is DFQATT and CDR2 is SNEGSKA (reference sequence). Here the CDR3 reads CSAGQGYGYTF. As DNA, the CDR3 is TGCAGTGCCGGACAGGGTTATGGCTACACCTTC.

The gene calls are TRBV3-1 and TRBJ2-1; 10 nucleotides line up with TRBD2. In germline, CDR1 is LGHDT, CDR2 YNNKEL (reference sequence). This CDR3 contains 20 residues. V lost 1 base and J lost 4; bases outside the gene matches: 16. The CDR3 spells CASSQALAGGGYTLYNEQFF. CDR3 DNA sequence: TGTGCCAGCAGCCAAGCTTTAGCGGGAGGTGGCTATACACTTTACAATGAGCAGTTCTTC.

This clonotype occurred many times. V and J are TRBV3-1 and TRBJ1-4; D may be TRBD1 (5 bases). The germline V gene has CDR1 LGHDT and CDR2 YNNKEL (reference sequence). This CDR3 contains 14 residues. V dropped 3 bases and J dropped 8 bases, with 13 bases sitting between them. CDR3 bases: TGTGCCAGCAGCCACTTCCGGGAGGGGGAAAAACTGTTTTTT. It codes for CASSHFREGEKLFF.

The V call is TRBV27, the J call TRBJ2-3; no definite D call. This CDR3 contains 14 residues. The germline gives CDR1 MNHEY, CDR2 SMNVEV (reference sequence). Trimming removed 5 bases from V and 0 bases from J, with 9 bases in between. The CDR3 protein is CASSLRISTDTQYF. CDR3 nucleotide sequence: TGTGCCAGCAGTCTACGGATTAGCACAGATACGCAGTATTTT.

This clonotype was seen a few times. J is TRBJ2-5 and V is TRBV12-5, with 9 bases matching TRBD2. Germline CDR1 reads LGHNT; CDR2 reads FRNRAP. Losses at the gene ends were 4 bases for V and 2 bases for J; bases not matched to a gene: 11. The CDR3 runs 17 residues. The CDR3 coding sequence is TGTGCTAGTGGTTCCGGACACGGGCTAGCGGGGCAAGAGACCCAGTACTTC. Its translation: CASGSGHGLAGQETQYF. Full variable domain (missing parts from reference TRBV12-5 and TRBJ2-5): DARVTQTPRHKVTEMGQEVTMRCQPILGHNTVFWYRQTMMQGLELLAYFRNRAPLDDSGMPKDRFSAEMPDATLATLKIQPSEPRDSAVYFCASGSGHGLAGQETQYFGPGTRLLVL.

As concerns this clonotype: One junction end does not reproduce the germline sequence, and a read error may be involved. The chain has TRBV7-2 and TRBJ2-3, with TRBD2 identical over 12 bases. The CDR3 is 18 residues long. Germline V gives CDR1 SGHTA, CDR2 FQGNSA. The CDR3 region is CASSLAGGTITSTDTQYF. The CDR3 DNA sequence: TGTGCCAGCAGCCTAGCGGGGGGGACGATAACTAGCACAGATACGCAGTATTTT.

The sample holds a few counts of this clonotype. This sequence joins TRBV7-9 and TRBJ1-1; perhaps TRBD1 as D (5 bases). Germline CDR1 reads SEHNR; CDR2 reads FQNEAQ (reference sequence). Trimming removed 5 bases at V and 4 bases at J, with 17 bases between. The CDR3 runs 15 residues. DNA for the CDR3: TGTGCCAGCAGCATGCGGCAGGGAATCGGCACTGAAGCTTTCTTT. Amino acid sequence: CASSMRQGIGTEAFF. Combining the CDR3 with reference TRBV7-9 and TRBJ1-1 gives the whole variable domain DTGVSQNPRHKITKRGQNVTFRCDPISEHNRLYWYRQTLGQGPEFLTYFQNEAQLEKSRLLSDRFSAERPKGSFSTLEIQRTEQGDSAMYLCASSMRQGIGTEAFFGQGTRLTVV.